Below are 17 T cell receptor beta chains sequenced from a single sample in a study of identifying expanded T cells in peripheral blood. Here immunoSEQ multiplex PCR was the method, and the copy in TCRdb shows in-frame clones only, minus some. The sample records approximately 80,000 clones, 80% to 90% being singletons. The material sequenced was blood. These receptor sequences come from a person aged 18 to 75 in good health.

This clone was recorded once. The chain employs TRBV2 and TRBJ2-7, with TRBD1 matching 8 bases. The CDR3 extends over 14 amino acids. The V gene's germline CDR1 is SNHLY and CDR2 FYNNEI. The V gene end was trimmed by 6 bases and the J gene end by 5 bases; junction bases not matched to a gene: 9. The CDR3 spells CASRTTGGVNEQYF. As DNA, the CDR3 is TGTGCCAGCAGGACTACAGGGGGTGTCAACGAGCAGTACTTC.

The chain couples TRBV5-1 to TRBJ2-7; 9 bases map to TRBD1. The CDR3 spans 16 residues. CDR1 SGHRS and CDR2 YFSETQ come from the germline V gene. V dropped 0 bases and J dropped 4; count of bases not matched to a gene: 8. CDR3 sequence reads: CASSLAETGGLYEQYF. CDR3 sequence (DNA): TGCGCCAGCAGCTTGGCCGAGACAGGGGGATTGTACGAGCAGTACTTC.

The chain is built from TRBV28 and TRBJ2-7; the match to TRBD2 covers 7 bases. The CDR3 sequence is 14 residues long. The V and J ends lost 2 bases and 3 bases, in that order; junction bases with no gene match: 4. Germline-derived CDR1 and CDR2 are MDHEN and SYDVKM. CDR3 bases: TGTGCCAGCAGTTTACCTAGCGGTCTCTACGAGCAGTACTTC. Its translation: CASSLPSGLYEQYF.

The genes are TRBV19 and TRBJ2-2; 12 positions match TRBD2. CDR3 length equals 15 residues. V lost 6 bases to trimming and J lost 7 bases; unmatched junction nucleotides: 6. Germline CDR1 is LNHDA and CDR2 is SQIVND (reference sequence). This CDR3 is CASRRTSGTVGELFF. The CDR3 region has the DNA TGTGCCAGTAGAAGGACTAGCGGGACGGTCGGGGAGCTGTTTTTT.

The chain's CDR3 is CASSLEDGSGNTIYF. The CDR3 bases are TGTGCCAGCAGTTTAGAGGACGGGTCTGGAAACACCATATATTTT. This chain connects TRBV6-1 to TRBJ1-3; D gene uncertain. V lost 5 bases and J lost 1, with 12 bases in between. Germline V CDR1 and CDR2: MNHNS, SASEGT. The CDR3 extends over 15 amino acids.

The count of this clone is one. The chain uses TRBV18 and TRBJ2-7; D ambiguous. V was pared by 5 bases and J by 3 bases, with 11 bases between. This CDR3 is built from 13 residues. Germline V CDR1 and CDR2: KGHSH, LQKENI. CDR3 in DNA: TGTGCCAGCTCATTGGGCCGGAACTACGAGCAGTACTTC. This encodes CASSLGRNYEQYF. Based on the CDR3 plus reference TRBV18 and TRBJ2-7, the full variable domain is NAGVMQNPRHLVRRRGQEARLRCSPMKGHSHVYWYRQLPEEGLKFMVYLQKENIIDESGMPKERFSAEFPKEGPSILRIQQVVRGDSAAYFCASSLGRNYEQYFGPGTRLTVT.

V and J are TRBV5-1 and TRBJ1-5; D possibly corresponds to TRBD1 (6 bases). V shed 0 bases and J shed 4 bases, with 11 bases lying between them. CDR1 is SGHRS and CDR2 is YFSETQ in the germline V gene. The CDR3 is 15 amino acids. The CDR3 region is CASSLAGQINQPQHF. DNA for the CDR3: TGCGCCAGCAGCTTGGCCGGACAGATAAATCAGCCCCAGCATTTT.

CDR3 DNA sequence: TGTGCCAGTAAGGACAGTACGATCTCTCGTCCGGGCACTGAAGCTTTCTTT. Its translation is CASKDSTISRPGTEAFF. V gene TRBV19 combines with J gene TRBJ1-1; possibly TRBD1 for D (6 bases). CDR3 size: 17 residues. V was trimmed by 7 bases and J by 4 bases, leaving 25 bases between them. Germline values: CDR1 LNHDA, CDR2 SQIVND (reference sequence).

The CDR3 here is CSVLAGGSSYNEQFF. The CDR3 coding sequence is TGCAGCGTTTTAGCGGGAGGGAGCTCCTACAATGAGCAGTTCTTC. This chain joins TRBV29-1 and TRBJ2-1, with 11 bases identical to TRBD2. The CDR3 has 15 amino acids. After removal of 5 bases from V and 0 bases from J, the junction contained 3 bases not matched to a gene. From germline, CDR1 is SQVTM and CDR2 ANQGSEA.

This chain uses TRBV9 with TRBJ2-2; 10 bases match TRBD2. The CDR3 extends over 17 amino acids. V lost 0 bases and J lost 4; bases outside the gene matches: 6. Germline V CDR1 and CDR2: SGDLS, YYNGEE. CDR3 nucleotides: TGTGCCAGCAGCGTAGGGGCTAGCGGGAGTCTCACCGGGGAGCTGTTTTTT. Translating gives CASSVGASGSLTGELFF.

This chain connects TRBV4-1 to TRBJ1-3; no definite D call. The CDR3 covers 14 residues. V was pared by 1 base and J by 0 bases, with 4 bases between. Germline lookup yields CDR1 MGHRA and CDR2 YSYEKL. CDR3 sequence reads: CASSQGSSGNTIYF. The CDR3 bases are TGCGCCAGCAGCCAAGGGAGCTCTGGAAACACCATATATTTT.

The V call is TRBV11-1, the J call TRBJ2-7; D not certain. V was trimmed by 3 bases and J by 1 base, leaving 10 bases between them. Germline CDR1 is SGHAT and CDR2 is FQDESV (reference sequence). The CDR3 contains 14 residues. CDR3 nucleotides: TGTGCCAGCAGCTTCAGCGTGCTATCCTACGAGCAGTACTTC. The encoded protein is CASSFSVLSYEQYF.

The chain combines TRBV19 with TRBJ2-1; D may match TRBD1 or TRBD2 (5 bases each). The germline V gene encodes CDR1 LNHDA and CDR2 SQIVND (reference sequence). The V and J ends lost 4 bases and 6 bases respectively, with 13 bases between them. The CDR3 covers 14 residues. In DNA form, the CDR3 reads TGTGCCAGTAGTACCAGCAGGGAGACCAATGAGCAGTTCTTC. It encodes CASSTSRETNEQFF.

This chain joins TRBV5-5 and TRBJ2-4, with D unresolved. This CDR3 spans 14 amino acids. Trimming left V 0 bases short and J 8 bases short, with 12 bases between. Germline loops: CDR1 SGHKS, CDR2 YYEKEE (reference sequence). This CDR3 reads CASSLDQSVDIQYF. In DNA form, the CDR3 reads TGTGCCAGCAGCTTGGACCAGAGTGTGGACATTCAGTACTTC.

The chain couples TRBV11-2 to TRBJ1-5; D is unresolved. The CDR3 length is 16 residues. Trimming removed 2 bases at V and 2 bases at J, with 13 bases between. From germline, CDR1 is SGHAT and CDR2 FQNNGV. The CDR3 DNA sequence: TGTGCCAGCAGCTTATCGTGGGTTTACGGCAATCAGCCCCAGCATTTT. Its protein product is CASSLSWVYGNQPQHF.

V and J are TRBV4-1 and TRBJ2-3, with 8 bases identical to TRBD2. The CDR3 length is 17 residues. Germline lookup yields CDR1 MGHRA and CDR2 YSYEKL. V gave up 5 bases and J gave up 0 bases; unmatched junction bases: 10. The CDR3 DNA sequence: TGCGCCAGCAGCTTCGGGGGGGAGCGGGAGAGCACAGATACGCAGTATTTT. Residues: CASSFGGERESTDTQYF.

The gene calls are TRBV11-2 and TRBJ2-1; the D gene could be TRBD1 or TRBD2 (5 bases each). The CDR3 spans 14 residues. V gave up 2 bases and J gave up 7 bases, with 12 bases separating them. Germline lookup yields CDR1 SGHAT and CDR2 FQNNGV. In DNA, the CDR3 is TGTGCCAGCAGCTTATCTTTCGGGGCTAATGAGCAGTTCTTC. As protein: CASSLSFGANEQFF.